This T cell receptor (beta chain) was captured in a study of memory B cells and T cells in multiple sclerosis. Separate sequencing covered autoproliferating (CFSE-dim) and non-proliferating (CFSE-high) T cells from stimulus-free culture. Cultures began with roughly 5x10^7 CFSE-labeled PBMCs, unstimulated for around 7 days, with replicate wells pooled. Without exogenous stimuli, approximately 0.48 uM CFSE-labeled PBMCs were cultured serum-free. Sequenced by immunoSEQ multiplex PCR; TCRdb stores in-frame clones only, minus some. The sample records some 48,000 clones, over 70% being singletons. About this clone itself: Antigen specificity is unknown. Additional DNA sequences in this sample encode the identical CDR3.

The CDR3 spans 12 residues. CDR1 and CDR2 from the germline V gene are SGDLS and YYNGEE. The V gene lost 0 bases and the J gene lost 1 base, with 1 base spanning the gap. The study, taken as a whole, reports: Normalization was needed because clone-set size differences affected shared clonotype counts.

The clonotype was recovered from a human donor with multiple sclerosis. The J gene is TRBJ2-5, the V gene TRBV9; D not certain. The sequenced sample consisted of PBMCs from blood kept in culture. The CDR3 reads CASSVGQETQYF. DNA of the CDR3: TGTGCCAGCAGCGTAGGCCAAGAGACCCAGTACTTC.